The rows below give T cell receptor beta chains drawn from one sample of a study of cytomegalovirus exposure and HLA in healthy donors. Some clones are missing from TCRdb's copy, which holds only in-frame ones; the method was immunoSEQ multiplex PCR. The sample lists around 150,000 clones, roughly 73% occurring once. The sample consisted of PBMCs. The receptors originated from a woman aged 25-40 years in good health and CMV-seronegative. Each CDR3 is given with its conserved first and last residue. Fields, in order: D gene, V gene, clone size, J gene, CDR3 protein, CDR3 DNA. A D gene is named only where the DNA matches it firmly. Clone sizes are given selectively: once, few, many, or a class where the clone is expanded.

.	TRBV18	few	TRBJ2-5	CASSPPSVTETQYF	TGTGCCAGCTCACCACCGTCGGTTACCGAGACCCAGTACTTC
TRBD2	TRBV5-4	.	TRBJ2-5	CASSSRTSGGLETQYF	TGTGCCAGCAGCTCCCGGACTAGCGGGGGGTTGGAGACCCAGTACTTC
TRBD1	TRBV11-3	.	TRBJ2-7	CASSKRGDRHETLNYEQYF	TGTGCCAGCAGCAAGAGGGGGGACAGGCATGAAACCCTGAACTACGAGCAGTACTTC
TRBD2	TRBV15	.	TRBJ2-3	CATSHRAGGRGDTQYF	TGTGCCACCAGCCACAGAGCGGGGGGGCGAGGAGATACGCAGTATTTT
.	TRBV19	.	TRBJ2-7	CASRSTGPRYEQYF	TGTGCCAGTAGGAGTACAGGGCCCCGCTACGAGCAGTACTTC
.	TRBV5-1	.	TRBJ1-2	CASSLKRGDSYGYTF	TGCGCCAGCAGCTTGAAGCGTGGAGACAGCTATGGCTACACCTTC
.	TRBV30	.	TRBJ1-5	CAWSSAGVQPQHF	TGTGCCTGGAGTAGCGCAGGGGTGCAGCCCCAGCATTTT
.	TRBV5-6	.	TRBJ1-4	CAGSLEGATNEKLFF	TGTGCCGGCAGCTTGGAAGGGGCCACGAATGAAAAACTGTTTTTT
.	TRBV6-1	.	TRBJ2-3	CASRAGISTQYF	TGTGCCAGCAGAGCAGGGATCTCTACGCAGTATTTT
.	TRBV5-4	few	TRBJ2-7	CASSPKERAVADEQYF	TGTGCCAGCAGCCCCAAAGAGAGGGCGGTTGCGGACGAGCAGTACTTC
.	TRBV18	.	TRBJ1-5	CASSPSGGNQPQHF	TGTGCCAGCTCACCTTCAGGGGGCAATCAGCCCCAGCATTTT
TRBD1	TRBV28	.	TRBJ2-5	CASSLAPLQGAQAQYF	TGTGCCAGCAGTTTAGCCCCTCTACAGGGGGCACAAGCCCAGTACTTC
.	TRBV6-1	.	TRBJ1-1	CASSKEMWSAVNTEAFF	TGTGCCAGCAGTAAAGAAATGTGGTCGGCGGTTAACACTGAAGCTTTCTTT
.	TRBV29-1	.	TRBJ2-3	CSVNPGSDTQYF	TGCAGCGTCAACCCAGGGTCAGATACGCAGTATTTT
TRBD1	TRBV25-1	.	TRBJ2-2	CASSYRQGFGELFF	TGTGCCAGCAGTTACAGACAGGGGTTCGGGGAGCTGTTTTTT
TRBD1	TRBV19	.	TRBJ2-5	CASSVPGQDLQETQYF	TGTGCCAGTAGTGTTCCGGGACAGGACCTCCAAGAGACCCAGTACTTC
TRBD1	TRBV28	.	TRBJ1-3	CASSFRLGQFSGNTIYF	TGTGCCAGCAGTTTCCGGTTGGGACAGTTCTCTGGAAACACCATATATTTT
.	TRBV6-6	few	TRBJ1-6	CASSPRDRNSPLHF	TGTGCCAGCAGTCCACGTGACAGAAATTCACCCCTCCACTTT
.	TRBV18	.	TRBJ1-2	CASSPDFQSPEGYTF	TGTGCCAGCTCACCAGACTTCCAGAGCCCGGAGGGCTACACCTTC
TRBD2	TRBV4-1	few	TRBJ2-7	CASSQTTSGEDEQYF	TGCGCCAGCAGCCAAACTACCAGCGGGGAGGACGAGCAGTACTTC
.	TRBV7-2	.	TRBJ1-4	CASSSRAGLNEKLFF	TGTGCCAGCAGTTCCCGGGCAGGGCTAAATGAAAAACTGTTTTTT
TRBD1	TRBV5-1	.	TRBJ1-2	CASSLANRGRYGSRGYTF	TGCGCCAGCAGCTTGGCCAACAGGGGGCGCTACGGATCGCGAGGCTACACCTTC
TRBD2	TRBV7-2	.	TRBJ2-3	CASSLLAGTHINTQYF	TGTGCCAGCAGCTTATTAGCGGGGACACACATAAATACGCAGTATTTT
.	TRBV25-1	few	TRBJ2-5	CASGRGQETQYF	TGTGCCAGCGGGAGGGGGCAAGAGACCCAGTACTTC
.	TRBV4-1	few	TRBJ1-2	CASSQEAGGYGYTF	TGCGCCAGCAGCCAAGAGGCGGGCGGCTATGGCTACACCTTC
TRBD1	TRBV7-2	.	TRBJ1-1	CASSFTGAGNTEAFF	TGTGCCAGCAGCTTCACAGGGGCGGGGAACACTGAAGCTTTCTTT